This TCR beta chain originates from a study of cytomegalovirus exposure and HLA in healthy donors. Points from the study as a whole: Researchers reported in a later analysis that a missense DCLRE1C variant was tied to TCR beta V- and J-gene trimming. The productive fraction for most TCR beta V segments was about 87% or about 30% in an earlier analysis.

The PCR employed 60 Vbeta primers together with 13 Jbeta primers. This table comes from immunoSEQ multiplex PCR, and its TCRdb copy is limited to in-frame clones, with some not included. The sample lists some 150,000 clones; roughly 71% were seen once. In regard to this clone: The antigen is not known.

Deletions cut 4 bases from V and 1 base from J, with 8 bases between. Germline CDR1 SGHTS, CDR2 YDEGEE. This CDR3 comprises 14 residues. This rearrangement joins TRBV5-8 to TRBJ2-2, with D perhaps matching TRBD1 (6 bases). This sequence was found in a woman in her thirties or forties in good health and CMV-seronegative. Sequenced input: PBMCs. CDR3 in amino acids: CASSRTENTGELFF. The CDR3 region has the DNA TGTGCCAGCAGCCGGACAGAGAACACCGGGGAGCTGTTTTTT.